This TCR beta chain was sequenced for a study of human T cells and chemical hapten exposure. Study-wide background: Variation in per-sample TCR yields came mainly from small pooled library volume differences. Study results and caveats: TCRs at high frequency, those above 1 in 1000, did not change with DPC sensitization.

Germline CDR1 and CDR2: DFQATT and SNEGSKA (reference sequence). V was cut by 0 bases and J by 3 bases, with 11 bases left in between. The CDR3 length is 15 residues. The study used a library that attached unique molecular identifiers to individual cDNA molecules. Per the authors' pipeline: Samples contained a median of about 96,000 TCRs, with a range of 23,224 to 690,600. TCRdb redid the calling of the RACE reads with MiXCR, one entry per CDR3 protein. The V and J calls follow TCRdb's processing rather than the paper's. In the table there are around 130,000 distinct CDR3 sequences, more than 7.5% of which are singletons. Time point reported: healthy volunteer bleed at 2 weeks. Total RNA was extracted from unfractionated whole blood. This clonotype was picked up a small number of times. Its antigen is unidentified.

Material for sequencing was whole blood. The clonotype originates from a male donor in good health. Some clones in this sample may be carry-over from other donors' samples. The rearrangement uses TRBV20-1 and TRBJ1-4, with no clear D. CDR3 loop: CSARDPLAANEKLFF. The CDR3 bases are TGCAGTGCTAGAGATCCCCTAGCGGCTAATGAAAAACTGTTTTTT.